These 16 T cell receptor beta chains were all obtained from the same sample, sequenced in a study of T cells in Graves' hyperthyroidism and ophthalmopathy. Amplification of TCR beta CDR3 regions was performed using RNA transcripts as template. The TCR CDR3 was amplified in a first-round RT-PCR using the HTBI primer set. Via MiXCR, TCRdb re-called the multiplex PCR reads, giving one row per CDR3 protein. The sample yields roughly 500,000 distinct CDR3 sequences, roughly 46% seen once. The material sequenced was peripheral blood or thyroid tissue (not recorded which). Every receptor here comes from an adult woman with Graves' disease, either hyperthyroidism or ophthalmopathy (not recorded which).

This clonotype was seen once. V is TRBV7-2 and J is TRBJ2-7; D is ambiguous. V dropped 0 bases and J dropped 7 bases, with 10 bases sitting between them. CDR1 SGHTA and CDR2 FQGNSA come from the germline V gene. The CDR3 loop spans 13 amino acids. The CDR3 bases are TGTGCCAGCAGCTTAGCGTCGGCGGCAGAGCAGTACTTC. As protein: CASSLASAAEQYF.

J is TRBJ1-4 and V is TRBV20-1; D call uncertain. This CDR3 is built from 13 residues. With 5 bases removed from V and 5 bases from J, the gap between germline ends came to 12 bases. Germline V lookup: CDR1 DFQATT, CDR2 SNEGSKA (reference sequence). CDR3 loop: CSAVAQGNEKLFF. CDR3 sequence (DNA): TGCAGTGCTGTCGCACAAGGAAATGAAAAACTGTTTTTT.

The CDR3 region is CAISATTGVREQYF. The DNA of the CDR3 is TGTGCCATCAGCGCGACGACAGGGGTCCGTGAGCAGTACTTC. The rearrangement uses TRBV10-3 and TRBJ2-7, with TRBD1 identical over 8 bases. The V segment lost 6 bases and the J segment 7 bases; nucleotides outside the gene matches: 11. This CDR3 region has 14 residues. The germline gives CDR1 ENHRY, CDR2 SYGVKD.

Ten or more counts support this clonotype. The J gene is TRBJ2-7, the V gene TRBV6-1; TRBD1 matches at 7 bases. This CDR3 is built from 11 residues. CDR1 is MNHNS and CDR2 is SASEGT in the germline V gene. CDR3 sequence (DNA): TGTGCCAGCAGGGACAGGTTTTTTTTCCCGGTC. This translates into CASRDRFFFPV.

This clonotype was seen a handful of times. The V gene is TRBV10-3, the J gene TRBJ2-3; 10 bases are shared with TRBD2. There are 16 residues in the CDR3. The V and J ends lost 4 bases and 0 bases, in that order; junction bases with no gene match: 4. Germline assignment: CDR1 ENHRY and CDR2 SYGVKD. CDR3 DNA: TGTGCCATCAGTGGAACGACTAGCGGGAGCACAGATACGCAGTATTTT. This gives the protein CAISGTTSGSTDTQYF.

The chain couples TRBV25-1 to TRBJ1-1, with 7 bases matching TRBD1. This CDR3 region has 14 residues. With V trimmed by 4 bases and J by 2 bases, 4 bases remained unmatched. The germline V gene encodes CDR1 MGHDK and CDR2 SYGVNS. This CDR3 is CASSGQGFNTEAFF. CDR3 DNA sequence: TGTGCCAGCAGTGGACAGGGATTTAACACTGAAGCTTTCTTT.

This clonotype was seen once. The chain recombines TRBV7-9 with TRBJ2-6; no clear D gene. The CDR3 is 15 amino acids. The V gene's germline CDR1 is SEHNR and CDR2 FQNEAQ (reference sequence). V lost 6 bases to trimming and J lost 0 bases, with 9 bases between them. The CDR3, as DNA: TGTGCCAGCAGTCAAAGGGACTCTGGGGCCAACGTCCTGACTTTC. Its translation: CASSQRDSGANVLTF.

The chain couples TRBV7-8 to TRBJ2-3, with 11 bases aligning to TRBD2. With 6 bases clipped from V and 4 bases from J, the junction kept 9 bases outside the gene matches. Germline V lookup: CDR1 SGHVS, CDR2 FQNEAQ. The CDR3 sequence is 16 residues long. CDR3 residues: CASSPNQGLAADTQYF. The CDR3 DNA sequence: TGTGCCAGCAGTCCAAATCAGGGACTAGCGGCAGATACGCAGTATTTT.

This rearrangement joins TRBV20-1 to TRBJ1-5; 8 nucleotides align to TRBD1. Germline loops: CDR1 DFQATT, CDR2 SNEGSKA (reference sequence). V lost 7 bases to trimming and J lost 3 bases; unmatched junction nucleotides: 5. This CDR3 region has 13 residues. The CDR3 DNA reads TGCAGTGTCCCGACAGGGGCCAATCAGCCCCAGCATTTT. Translated: CSVPTGANQPQHF.

CDR3 in DNA: TGTGCCATCAGCGGACTAGGGGTCTCCTACGAGCAGTACTTC. Encoded protein: CAISGLGVSYEQYF. The V call is TRBV10-3, the J call TRBJ2-7, with 7 bases matching TRBD2. CDR1 and CDR2 from the germline V gene are ENHRY and SYGVKD. Trimming removed 6 bases from V and 0 bases from J; junction bases left unmatched: 5. The CDR3 runs to 14 residues.

In this sample, this clonotype is medium-sized. The chain recombines TRBV20-1 with TRBJ1-1; D perhaps matches TRBD1 (5 bases). V dropped 0 bases and J dropped 3 bases, with 17 bases sitting between them. CDR1 is DFQATT, CDR2 SNEGSKA, per germline (reference sequence). The CDR3 is made up of 16 amino acids. The CDR3 loop reads CSARDEGRVGDTEAFF. CDR3 DNA: TGCAGTGCTAGAGATGAGGGCAGGGTCGGGGACACTGAAGCTTTCTTT.

This clonotype was counted ten times or more. V is TRBV28 and J is TRBJ1-4, with D perhaps matching TRBD1 (5 bases). This CDR3 spans 15 amino acids. Deletions cut 1 base from V and 7 bases from J, with 13 bases between. Germline assignment: CDR1 MDHEN and CDR2 SYDVKM. CDR3 coding DNA: TGTGCCAGCAGTTTATTGAGCAGGGTCGCTGAAAAACTGTTTTTT. Protein: CASSLLSRVAEKLFF.

A remark on this clonotype: An end of the junction differs from the germline gene, which may be a read error. CDR3 DNA sequence: TGTCGGTCTTGGAATCAGCCCCAGCATTTT. Its translation: CRSWNQPQHF. The genes are TRBV29-1 and TRBJ1-5, with D unresolved. There are 10 residues in the CDR3. The germline V gene has CDR1 SQVTM and CDR2 ANQGSEA. The full variable domain, with the rest looked up from reference TRBV29-1 and TRBJ1-5, is SAVISQKPSRDICQRGTSLTIQCQVDSQVTMMFWYRQQPGQSLTLIATANQGSEATYESGFVIDKFPISRPNLTFSTLTVSNMSPEDSSIYLCRSWNQPQHFGDGTRLSIL.

V gene TRBV14 combines with J gene TRBJ2-2; 12 bases agree with TRBD2. The trim removed 2 bases at V and 4 bases at J, leaving 2 bases unmatched. Germline V CDR1 and CDR2: SGHDN, FVKESK. The CDR3 has 16 amino acids. The CDR3 protein is CASSQLAGGGTGELFF. The CDR3 region has the DNA TGTGCCAGCAGCCAACTAGCGGGAGGGGGCACCGGGGAGCTGTTTTTT.

This chain links TRBV20-1 with TRBJ1-6; maybe TRBD1 (6 bases). V lost 3 bases and J lost 6, with 9 bases in between. The CDR3 sequence is 13 residues long. Germline-derived CDR1 and CDR2 are DFQATT and SNEGSKA (reference sequence). CDR3 in DNA: TGCAGTGCTAGTGAGGGGGTTAATTCACCCCTCCACTTT. Amino acids: CSASEGVNSPLHF.

The V call is TRBV5-1, the J call TRBJ1-1, with unresolved D. Trimming pared 0 bases from V and 4 bases from J, leaving 10 bases between. Germline values: CDR1 SGHRS, CDR2 YFSETQ. CDR3 length equals 14 residues. The CDR3 DNA reads as TGCGCCAGCAGCTTGGGATTGGTAAGCACTGAAGCTTTCTTT. Its protein is CASSLGLVSTEAFF.